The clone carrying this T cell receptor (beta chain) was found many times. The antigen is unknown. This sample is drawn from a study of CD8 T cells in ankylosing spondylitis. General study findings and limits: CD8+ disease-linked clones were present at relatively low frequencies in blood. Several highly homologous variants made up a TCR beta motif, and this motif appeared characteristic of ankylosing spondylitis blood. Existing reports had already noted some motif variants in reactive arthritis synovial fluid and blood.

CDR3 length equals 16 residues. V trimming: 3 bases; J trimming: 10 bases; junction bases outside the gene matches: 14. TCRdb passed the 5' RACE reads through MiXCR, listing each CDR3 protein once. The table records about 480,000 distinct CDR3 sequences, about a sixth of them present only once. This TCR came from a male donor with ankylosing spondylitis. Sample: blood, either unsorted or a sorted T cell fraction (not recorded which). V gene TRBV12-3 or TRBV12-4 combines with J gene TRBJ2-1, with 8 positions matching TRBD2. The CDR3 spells CASSFGSGSNVREQFF. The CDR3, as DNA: TGTGCCAGCAGTTTCGGAAGCGGGAGTAACGTTCGAGAGCAGTTCTTC.